This TCR beta chain stems from a study of blood T cell repertoires in COVID-19. Study details: The United States, Italy and Spain provided the acute and convalescent COVID-19 samples. Sources were T cells, B-cell-depleted T cells, or PBMCs; the material itself was cDNA or gDNA.

Seattle patient enrollment occurred during active infection, with longitudinal follow-up thereafter. In the source study's methods: Counts of nucleated cells, estimated from reference gene primer amplification, were obtained. TCRdb keeps only in-frame clones here, not all; method: immunoSEQ multiplex PCR. D and trimming come from the DNA, and the V and J calls and clone size come from that table. The sample carries under 250,000 clones, 75% to 85% recorded once. From germline, CDR1 is SGHKS and CDR2 YYEKEE (reference sequence). The CDR3 sequence is 15 residues long. Unmatched junction bases numbered 16, after V lost 6 bases and J lost 7 bases.

Material: peripheral blood. This chain joins TRBV5-5 and TRBJ2-7; TRBD2 matches at 7 bases. The receptor was derived from a man between 45 and 60 years old with COVID-19, enrolled during active disease. CDR3 DNA: TGTGCCAGCAACCGCGGCGGGGGTGATGTCTTTGAGCAGTACTTC. Its protein product is CASNRGGGDVFEQYF. The whole variable domain, remainder taken from reference TRBV5-5 and TRBJ2-7, is DAGVTQSPTHLIKTRGQQVTLRCSPISGHKSVSWYQQVLGQGPQFIFQYYEKEERGRGNFPDRFSARQFPNYSSELNVNALLLGDSALYLCASNRGGGDVFEQYFGPGTRLTVT.